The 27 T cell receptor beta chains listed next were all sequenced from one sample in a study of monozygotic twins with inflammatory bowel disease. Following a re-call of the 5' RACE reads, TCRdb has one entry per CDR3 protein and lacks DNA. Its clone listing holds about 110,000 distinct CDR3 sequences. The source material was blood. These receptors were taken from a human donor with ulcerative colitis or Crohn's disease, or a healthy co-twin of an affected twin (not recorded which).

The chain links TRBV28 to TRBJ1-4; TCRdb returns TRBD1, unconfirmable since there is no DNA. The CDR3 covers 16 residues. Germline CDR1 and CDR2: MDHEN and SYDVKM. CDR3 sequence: CASRTNDDRLNEKLFF.

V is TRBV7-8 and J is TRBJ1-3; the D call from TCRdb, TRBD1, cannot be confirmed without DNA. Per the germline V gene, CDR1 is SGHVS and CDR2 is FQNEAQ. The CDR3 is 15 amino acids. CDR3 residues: CASSPRRGMGNTIYF.

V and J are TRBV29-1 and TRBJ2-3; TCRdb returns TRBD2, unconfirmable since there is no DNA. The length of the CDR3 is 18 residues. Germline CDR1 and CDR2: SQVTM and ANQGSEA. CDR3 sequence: CSVGGTSGVGAGTDTQYF.

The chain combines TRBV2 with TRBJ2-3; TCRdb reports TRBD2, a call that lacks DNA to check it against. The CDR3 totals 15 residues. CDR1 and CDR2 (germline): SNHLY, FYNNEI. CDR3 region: CASSPGTSSTDTQYF.

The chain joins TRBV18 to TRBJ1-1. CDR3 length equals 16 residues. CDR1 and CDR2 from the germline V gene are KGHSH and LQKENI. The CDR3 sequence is CASSPVRGPSRTEAFF. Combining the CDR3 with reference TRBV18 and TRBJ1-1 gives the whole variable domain NAGVMQNPRHLVRRRGQEARLRCSPMKGHSHVYWYRQLPEEGLKFMVYLQKENIIDESGMPKERFSAEFPKEGPSILRIQQVVRGDSAAYFCASSPVRGPSRTEAFFGQGTRLTVV.

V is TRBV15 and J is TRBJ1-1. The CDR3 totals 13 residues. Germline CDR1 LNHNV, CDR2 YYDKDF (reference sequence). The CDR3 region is CATSGGPNTEAFF.

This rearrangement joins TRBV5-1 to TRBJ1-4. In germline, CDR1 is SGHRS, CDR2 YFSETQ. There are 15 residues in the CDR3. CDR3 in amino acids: CASSLRHATNEKLFF.

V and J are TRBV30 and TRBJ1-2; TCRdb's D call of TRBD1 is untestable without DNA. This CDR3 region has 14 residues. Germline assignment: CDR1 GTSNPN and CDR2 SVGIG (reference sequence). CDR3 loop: CAWVRDSQTYGYTF.

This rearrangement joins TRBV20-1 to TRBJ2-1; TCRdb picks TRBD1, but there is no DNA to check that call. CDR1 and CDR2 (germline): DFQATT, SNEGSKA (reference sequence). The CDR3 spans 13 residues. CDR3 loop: CSAKQGTDNEQFF.

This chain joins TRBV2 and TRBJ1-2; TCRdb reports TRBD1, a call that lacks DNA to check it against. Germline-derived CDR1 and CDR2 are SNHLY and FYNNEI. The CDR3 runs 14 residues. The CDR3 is CASTSNRGDYGYTF.

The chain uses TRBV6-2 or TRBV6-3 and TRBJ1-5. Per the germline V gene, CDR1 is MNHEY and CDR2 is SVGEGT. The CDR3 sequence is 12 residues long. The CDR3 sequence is CASSYSHQPQHF.

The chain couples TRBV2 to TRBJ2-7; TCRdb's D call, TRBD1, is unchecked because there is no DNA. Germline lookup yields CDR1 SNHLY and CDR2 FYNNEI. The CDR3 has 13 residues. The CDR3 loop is CATRTGAGYEQYF. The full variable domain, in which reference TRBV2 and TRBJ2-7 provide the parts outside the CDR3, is EPEVTQTPSHQVTQMGQEVILRCVPISNHLYFYWYRQILGQKVEFLVSFYNNEISEKSEIFDDQFSVERPDGSNFTLKIRSTKLEDSAMYFCATRTGAGYEQYFGPGTRLTVT.

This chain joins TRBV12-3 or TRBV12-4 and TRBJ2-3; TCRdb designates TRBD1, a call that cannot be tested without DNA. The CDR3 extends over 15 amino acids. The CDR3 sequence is CASTDGQGATDTQYF.

CDR3 in amino acids: CASSIGVNEQFF. This chain uses TRBV19 with TRBJ2-1. This CDR3 spans 12 amino acids. Germline V lookup: CDR1 LNHDA, CDR2 SQIVND (reference sequence).

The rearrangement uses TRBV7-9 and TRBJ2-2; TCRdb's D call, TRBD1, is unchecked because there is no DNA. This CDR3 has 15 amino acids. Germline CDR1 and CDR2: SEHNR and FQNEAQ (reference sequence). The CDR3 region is CASSRLERGSGELFF.

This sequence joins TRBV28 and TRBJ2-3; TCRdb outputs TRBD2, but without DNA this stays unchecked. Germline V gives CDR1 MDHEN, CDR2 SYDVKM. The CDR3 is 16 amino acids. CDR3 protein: CASSGTSGRVTDTQYF.

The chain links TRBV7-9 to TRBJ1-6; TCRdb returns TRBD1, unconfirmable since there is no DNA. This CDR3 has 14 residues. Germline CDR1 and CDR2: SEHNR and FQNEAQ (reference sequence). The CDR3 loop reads CASPPPGGQSPLHF. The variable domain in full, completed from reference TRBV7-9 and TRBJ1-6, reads DTGVSQNPRHKITKRGQNVTFRCDPISEHNRLYWYRQTLGQGPEFLTYFQNEAQLEKSRLLSDRFSAERPKGSFSTLEIQRTEQGDSAMYLCASPPPGGQSPLHFGNGTRLTVT.

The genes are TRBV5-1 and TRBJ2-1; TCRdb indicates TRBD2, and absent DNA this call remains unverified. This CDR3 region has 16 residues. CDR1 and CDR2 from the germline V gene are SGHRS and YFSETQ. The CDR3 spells CASSFLSGLGYNEQFF.

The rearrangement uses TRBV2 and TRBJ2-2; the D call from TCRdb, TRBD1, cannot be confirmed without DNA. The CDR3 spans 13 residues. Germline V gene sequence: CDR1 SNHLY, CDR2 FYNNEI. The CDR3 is CASVRENTGELFF.

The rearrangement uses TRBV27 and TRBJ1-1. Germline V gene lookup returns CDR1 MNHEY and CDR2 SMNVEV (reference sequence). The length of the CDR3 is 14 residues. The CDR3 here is CASSKGRSNTEAFF.

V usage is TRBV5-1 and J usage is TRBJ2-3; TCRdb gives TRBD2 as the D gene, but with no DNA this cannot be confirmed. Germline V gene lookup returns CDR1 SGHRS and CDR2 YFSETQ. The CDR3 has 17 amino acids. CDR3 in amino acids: CASSLGLAGLGTDTQYF.

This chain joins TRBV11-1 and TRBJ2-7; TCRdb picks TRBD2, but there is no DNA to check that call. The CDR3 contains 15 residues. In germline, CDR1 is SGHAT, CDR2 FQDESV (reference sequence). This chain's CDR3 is CASSAPSGSTYEQYF.

The CDR3: CASSQGRGRPHKGNEQFF. The chain has TRBV4-1 and TRBJ2-1; TCRdb's D call, TRBD2, is unchecked because there is no DNA. CDR1 is MGHRA, CDR2 YSYEKL, per germline. The CDR3 has 18 residues.

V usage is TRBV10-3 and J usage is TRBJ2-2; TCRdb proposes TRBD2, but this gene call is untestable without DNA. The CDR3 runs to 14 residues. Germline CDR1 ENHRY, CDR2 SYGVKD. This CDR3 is CAGSTSLNTGELFF.

CDR3 region: CAVSVAAQETQYF. This rearrangement joins TRBV10-3 to TRBJ2-5. The germline gives CDR1 ENHRY, CDR2 SYGVKD. The CDR3 is 13 amino acids.

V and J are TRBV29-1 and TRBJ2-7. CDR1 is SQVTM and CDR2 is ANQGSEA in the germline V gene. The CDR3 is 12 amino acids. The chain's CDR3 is CSVSTIGYEQYF.

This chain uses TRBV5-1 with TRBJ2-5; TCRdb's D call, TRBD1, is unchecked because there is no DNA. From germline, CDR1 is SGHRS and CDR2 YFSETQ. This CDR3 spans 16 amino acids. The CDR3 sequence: CASSTGQGGSIVTQYF.